These 31 T cell receptor beta chains came from one sample sequenced in a study of OX40 agonist ivuxolimab in advanced cancers. Sequencing was performed with immunoSEQ multiplex PCR; in TCRdb, only in-frame clones are kept and a portion is missing. Of approximately 99,000 clones in the sample, 85% to 90% were seen once. Sequencing used CD4+ or CD8+ T cells sorted from blood, obtained in a trial of the OX40 agonist ivuxolimab. The receptor set was obtained from an adult with an advanced solid tumor such as melanoma, head and neck, liver or kidney cancer.

This chain connects TRBV6-1 to TRBJ1-6, with D maybe TRBD1 (6 bases). The CDR3 contains 14 residues. The germline V gene encodes CDR1 MNHNS and CDR2 SASEGT. V lost 4 bases, J lost 10 bases, and 14 bases lay in between. The CDR3 loop reads CASSAYRVTSPLHF. CDR3 sequence (DNA): TGTGCCAGCAGTGCGTACAGGGTGACGTCACCCCTCCACTTT.

The rearrangement uses TRBV4-3 and TRBJ2-1; D possibly corresponds to TRBD2 (6 bases). Per germline, CDR1 LGHNA and CDR2 YSLEER. CDR3 length: 14 amino acids. Trimming took off 2 bases at V and 9 bases at J, with 14 bases between the two ends. The CDR3 sequence: CASSQIPGGPEQFF. CDR3 in DNA: TGCGCCAGCAGCCAAATTCCCGGGGGACCTGAGCAGTTCTTC.

The chain joins TRBV2 to TRBJ2-1; 10 bases line up with TRBD1. After removal of 7 bases from V and 7 bases from J, the junction contained 7 bases not matched to a gene. This CDR3 is 14 amino acids long. Germline V gives CDR1 SNHLY, CDR2 FYNNEI. For the CDR3, the DNA is TGTGCCAGCACCCGACAGGGGGCGCCAAATGAGCAGTTCTTC. Translation: CASTRQGAPNEQFF.

This chain connects TRBV11-2 to TRBJ2-5; maybe TRBD2 (5 bases). Germline loops: CDR1 SGHAT, CDR2 FQNNGV. The V end lost 3 bases, the J end lost 3 bases, and 14 bases lay between the germline ends. The CDR3 totals 15 residues. This CDR3 is CASSFQHGVKETQYF. The CDR3 DNA sequence: TGTGCCAGCAGCTTCCAACACGGGGTTAAAGAGACCCAGTACTTC.

The V call is TRBV5-1, the J call TRBJ2-1; no clear D gene. V dropped 3 bases and J dropped 9 bases, with 13 bases sitting between them. Germline V gene lookup returns CDR1 SGHRS and CDR2 YFSETQ. CDR3 length equals 13 residues. CDR3 in DNA: TGCGCCAGCAGCTCCGCCATTTTAGGTGAGCAGTTCTTC. This translates into CASSSAILGEQFF.

A note on this clone: One end of the junction varies from germline; a read error may be responsible. The chain employs TRBV6-5 and TRBJ2-7; D could derive from TRBD1 or TRBD2 (5 bases each). The CDR3 sequence is 15 residues long. Per the germline V gene, CDR1 is MNHEY and CDR2 is SVGAGI. The CDR3 nucleotides are TGTGCCAGCAGTCGGGACGTCGCCCCAGGATACGAGCGGTACTTC. Amino acids: CASSRDVAPGYERYF.

This chain uses TRBV7-9 with TRBJ2-3; D remains ambiguous. V was pared by 4 bases and J by 5 bases, with 7 bases between. The CDR3 length is 12 residues. Germline V gene lookup returns CDR1 SEHNR and CDR2 FQNEAQ (reference sequence). CDR3: CASSSQLDTQYF. DNA of the CDR3: TGTGCCAGCAGCTCACAGCTAGATACGCAGTATTTT.

This clone occurred a few times. The chain combines TRBV11-3 with TRBJ2-7; 12 bases map to TRBD2. Germline CDR1 and CDR2: SGHNT and YENEEA. The trim removed 0 bases at V and 4 bases at J, leaving 1 base unmatched. The CDR3 sequence is 15 residues long. The CDR3 here is CASSLETSGRYEQYF. CDR3 DNA sequence: TGTGCCAGCAGCTTAGAGACTAGCGGGAGATACGAGCAGTACTTC.

V and J are TRBV7-9 and TRBJ1-1; 8 nucleotides align to TRBD1. The length of the CDR3 is 15 residues. Germline CDR1 reads SEHNR; CDR2 reads FQNEAQ (reference sequence). Unmatched junction bases numbered 10, after V lost 5 bases and J lost 5 bases. The CDR3 nucleotides read TGTGCCAGCAGCCCCGGGCCAGGGGGCTCTACTGAAGCTTTCTTT. Translating it yields CASSPGPGGSTEAFF.

The chain carries TRBV2 and TRBJ2-1; 10 nucleotides agree with TRBD2. Germline CDR1 is SNHLY and CDR2 is FYNNEI. This CDR3 has 14 amino acids. V shed 6 bases, J shed 4 bases, and the junction held 3 bases outside the gene matches. The CDR3 spells CASRASGSYNEQFF. CDR3 nucleotides: TGTGCCAGCAGGGCTAGCGGGAGTTACAATGAGCAGTTCTTC. The whole variable domain, filled in from reference TRBV2 and TRBJ2-1, reads EPEVTQTPSHQVTQMGQEVILRCVPISNHLYFYWYRQILGQKVEFLVSFYNNEISEKSEIFDDQFSVERPDGSNFTLKIRSTKLEDSAMYFCASRASGSYNEQFFGPGTRLTVL.

The chain recombines TRBV6-5 with TRBJ2-3; TRBD1 matches at 7 bases. Germline V gene sequence: CDR1 MNHEY, CDR2 SVGAGI. This CDR3 comprises 13 residues. J was trimmed by 6 bases and V by 7 bases; bases with no gene match: 7. The chain's CDR3 is CASKGTATDTQYF. For the CDR3, the DNA is TGTGCCAGCAAGGGGACAGCCACGGATACGCAGTATTTT.

This chain links TRBV29-1 with TRBJ1-1, with D perhaps matching TRBD1 (5 bases). Germline V gene lookup returns CDR1 SQVTM and CDR2 ANQGSEA. The V end was cut by 5 bases, the J end by 4 bases, with 11 bases between. CDR3 length: 12 residues. The CDR3 here is CSVLGGRTEAFF. As DNA, the CDR3 is TGCAGCGTTCTCGGGGGTCGCACTGAAGCTTTCTTT.

The count of this clone is one. The rearrangement links TRBV5-1 to TRBJ2-3; either TRBD1 or TRBD2 may supply D (5 bases each). V was pared by 4 bases and J by 5 bases, with 20 bases between. Germline CDR1 SGHRS, CDR2 YFSETQ. This CDR3 contains 16 residues. The DNA for the CDR3 is TGCGCCAGCAGCGTGGCTAGAGGTGGGGACCGAGATACGCAGTATTTT. This gives the protein CASSVARGGDRDTQYF. Complete variable domain (other parts from reference TRBV5-1 and TRBJ2-3): KAGVTQTPRYLIKTRGQQVTLSCSPISGHRSVSWYQQTPGQGLQFLFEYFSETQRNKGNFPGRFSGRQFSNSRSEMNVSTLELGDSALYLCASSVARGGDRDTQYFGPGTRLTVL.

The V call is TRBV4-3, the J call TRBJ1-6; D remains unclear. V was trimmed by 1 base and J by 0 bases, leaving 4 bases between them. Germline V gene data show CDR1 as LGHNA and CDR2 as YSLEER. The CDR3 covers 15 residues. CDR3 DNA sequence: TGCGCCAGCAGCCAAGGGAGCTCCTATAATTCACCCCTCCACTTT. Amino acids: CASSQGSSYNSPLHF.

This clone has a count of ten or more. This sequence joins TRBV5-6 and TRBJ2-7, with TRBD1 as a possible D gene (6 bases). The ends were cut back, 3 bases at V and 5 bases at J, with 15 bases in the middle. Germline CDR1 SGHDT, CDR2 YYEEEE. CDR3 size: 14 residues. This CDR3 is CASSWGPGWDEQYF. The CDR3 DNA sequence: TGTGCCAGCAGCTGGGGGCCGGGTTGGGACGAGCAGTACTTC.

Note on this clone: A read error is possible here, since a much larger clone lies one base away. The chain has TRBV13 and TRBJ2-5; D may be TRBD2 (6 bases). The better agreement between TRBJ2-7 and the DNA end casts doubt on the J call. Per germline, CDR1 PRHDT and CDR2 FYEKMQ (reference sequence). The CDR3 has 12 residues. CDR3 nucleotides: TGTGCCAGCAGCTTTAGCGGCTACGAGCAGTACTTC. This codes for CASSFSGYEQYF.

V usage is TRBV7-3 and J usage is TRBJ1-2; D gene ambiguous. V lost 0 bases and J 3 bases, leaving 14 bases between the germline ends. The CDR3 consists of 16 residues. Germline values: CDR1 SGHTA, CDR2 FQGTGA. CDR3 DNA: TGTGCCAGCAGCTTAACGCGAAGTCGGGGTCACTATGGCTACACCTTC. This translates into CASSLTRSRGHYGYTF.

The genes are TRBV18 and TRBJ2-1; a weak D match, TRBD1 (6 bases). V was shortened by 8 bases and J by 7 bases, with 12 bases between the two germline ends. The CDR3 has 12 amino acids. Germline-derived CDR1 and CDR2 are KGHSH and LQKENI. The CDR3: CASAKQGNEQFF. The CDR3 DNA follows: TGTGCCAGCGCCAAACAGGGAAATGAGCAGTTCTTC.

This clone was seen a few times. V and J are TRBV29-1 and TRBJ1-2; D not certain. The CDR3 is 12 amino acids. Germline V CDR1 and CDR2: SQVTM, ANQGSEA. Trimming took off 0 bases at V and 3 bases at J, with 5 bases between the two ends. The CDR3 DNA is TGCAGCGTTGAAGATCTTCACTATGGCTACACCTTC. Translated, it gives CSVEDLHYGYTF.

This chain uses TRBV4-1 with TRBJ2-6; D remains unclear. Germline CDR1 is MGHRA and CDR2 is YSYEKL. V was cut by 4 bases and J by 2 bases, with 6 bases left in between. The CDR3 contains 14 residues. DNA of the CDR3: TGCGCCAGCAGCCCGGACCCTGGGGCCAACGTCCTGACTTTC. Translated: CASSPDPGANVLTF.

The chain couples TRBV2 to TRBJ2-5, with D hard to call. Trimming took 6 bases from V and 4 from J, leaving 15 bases between them. Germline assignment: CDR1 SNHLY and CDR2 FYNNEI. The CDR3 loop spans 14 amino acids. CDR3 nucleotides: TGTGCCAGCAGCGCGTTCACCGGTGGAGAGACCCAGTACTTC. Its protein is CASSAFTGGETQYF.

The J gene is TRBJ2-3, the V gene TRBV4-2, with 7 positions matching TRBD2. CDR1 is LGHNA and CDR2 is YNFKEQ in the germline V gene. This CDR3 has 15 amino acids. V lost 3 bases, J lost 3 bases, and 6 bases stayed unmatched. The CDR3 DNA reads TGTGCCAGCAGCCAGTTCGGCGGGGGTACAGATACGCAGTATTTT. The encoded protein is CASSQFGGGTDTQYF.

V usage is TRBV6-5 and J usage is TRBJ1-5; TRBD1 aligns across 10 bases. J lost 2 bases, V lost 6 bases, and 1 base had no gene match. This CDR3 is 14 amino acids long. The germline V gene encodes CDR1 MNHEY and CDR2 SVGAGI. The CDR3 spells CASRGTGGNQPQHF. CDR3 nucleotides: TGTGCCAGCAGGGGGACAGGGGGCAATCAGCCCCAGCATTTT.

The V call is TRBV6-5, the J call TRBJ1-1; no reliable D call. The V end lost 2 bases, the J end lost 6 bases, and 7 bases lay between the germline ends. The CDR3 loop spans 12 amino acids. Per germline, CDR1 MNHEY and CDR2 SVGAGI. This chain's CDR3 is CASSYTDSEAFF. CDR3 nucleotide sequence: TGTGCCAGCAGTTACACTGACTCTGAAGCTTTCTTT.

This clone has only a few counts. This chain uses TRBV11-3 with TRBJ2-1; 8 bases fit TRBD1. The CDR3 length is 15 residues. V was pared by 5 bases and J by 0 bases, with 3 bases of the junction left unmatched. Germline CDR1 and CDR2: SGHNT and YENEEA. The CDR3 nucleotides are TGTGCCAGCAGCCCAGGGACAGGCTCCTACAATGAGCAGTTCTTC. Protein product: CASSPGTGSYNEQFF.

The CDR3, as DNA: TGTGCCAGCAGCCCACGGACGGTTAACACCGGGGAGCTGTTTTTT. It codes for CASSPRTVNTGELFF. The chain joins TRBV9 to TRBJ2-2; D is uncertain. Trimming cost V 4 bases and J 2 bases, with 12 bases left between them. Germline V lookup: CDR1 SGDLS, CDR2 YYNGEE. The CDR3 covers 15 residues.

This clone was recorded only once. V gene TRBV9 combines with J gene TRBJ2-3; D gene unclear. Germline CDR1 is SGDLS and CDR2 is YYNGEE. This CDR3 has 14 amino acids. Between the trimmed V and J ends, which lost 0 bases and 4 bases, there was a span of 9 bases. The CDR3 DNA reads TGTGCCAGCAGCGTAGCTCGGAGCCCAGATACGCAGTATTTT. This sequence encodes CASSVARSPDTQYF.

The rearrangement joins TRBV7-2 to TRBJ2-2; TRBD2 might be the D (6 bases). Germline V CDR1 and CDR2: SGHTA, FQGNSA. Between the trimmed V and J ends, which lost 5 bases and 5 bases, there was a span of 18 bases. The length of the CDR3 is 16 residues. The CDR3 sequence: CASSTGPGLGTGELFF. The CDR3 DNA follows: TGTGCCAGCAGCACTGGACCGGGACTCGGGACCGGGGAGCTGTTTTTT.

This chain uses TRBV7-2 with TRBJ2-5; D perhaps matches TRBD1 (5 bases). The CDR3 sequence is 15 residues long. The ends were cut back, 3 bases at V and 2 bases at J, with 13 bases in the middle. Germline V gene lookup returns CDR1 SGHTA and CDR2 FQGNSA. The CDR3 sequence: CASSFSGAKQETQYF. In DNA, the CDR3 is TGTGCCAGCAGCTTCTCTGGGGCAAAACAAGAGACCCAGTACTTC.

V usage is TRBV11-2 and J usage is TRBJ1-2; D is undetermined. Trimming shortened V by 2 bases and J by 0 bases, and 10 bases separated the two germline ends. This CDR3 spans 15 amino acids. Per germline, CDR1 SGHAT and CDR2 FQNNGV. CDR3 DNA: TGTGCCAGCAGCTTACAGCCAGGTGCTAACTATGGCTACACCTTC. It encodes CASSLQPGANYGYTF.

This clone was seen just once. This chain connects TRBV25-1 to TRBJ2-5; the D gene could be TRBD1 or TRBD2 (5 bases each). V lost 2 bases and J lost 1, with 11 bases in between. The CDR3 length is 15 residues. Germline CDR1 reads MGHDK; CDR2 reads SYGVNS. The CDR3 nucleotides are TGTGCCAGCAGTGAAGGGGGACGGGTCCAAGAGACCCAGTACTTC. Amino acids: CASSEGGRVQETQYF.